This passage covers 8 T cell receptor beta chains from one sample sequenced in a study of cytomegalovirus exposure and HLA in healthy donors. Produced via immunoSEQ multiplex PCR; TCRdb's table is partial and in-frame only. The sample includes 100,000 to 150,000 clones, about 96% of them seen just once. The sequencing input was PBMCs. These receptors were collected from a man younger than 35 in good health and CMV-seronegative.

V gene TRBV6-5 combines with J gene TRBJ1-1; 9 bases are shared with TRBD1. Germline CDR1 is MNHEY and CDR2 is SVGAGI. CDR3 length: 16 amino acids. V shed 2 bases, J shed 3 bases, and the junction held 7 bases outside the gene matches. This chain's CDR3 is CASSYGTGLGDTEAFF. DNA of the CDR3: TGTGCCAGCAGTTACGGGACAGGGTTGGGCGACACTGAAGCTTTCTTT.

The chain has TRBV4-3 and TRBJ1-4, with 8 positions matching TRBD1. This CDR3 contains 16 residues. Looked up from germline, CDR1 is LGHNA and CDR2 is YSLEER. The J segment lost 4 bases and the V segment lost 1 base, leaving 5 bases of the junction unmatched. The CDR3: CASSQGGTGFNEKLFF. Here the CDR3 DNA reads TGCGCCAGCAGCCAAGGGGGGACAGGATTTAATGAAAAACTGTTTTTT.

The chain is built from TRBV18 and TRBJ2-2; D might be TRBD1 (6 bases). Trimming shortened V by 3 bases and J by 5 bases, and 7 bases separated the two germline ends. The CDR3 contains 13 residues. Germline V CDR1 and CDR2: KGHSH, LQKENI. In nucleotides, the CDR3 is TGTGCCAGCTCACCGGGACAAACCGGGGAGCTGTTTTTT. Encoded protein: CASSPGQTGELFF. Supplemented by reference TRBV18 and TRBJ2-2, the full variable domain reads NAGVMQNPRHLVRRRGQEARLRCSPMKGHSHVYWYRQLPEEGLKFMVYLQKENIIDESGMPKERFSAEFPKEGPSILRIQQVVRGDSAAYFCASSPGQTGELFFGEGSRLTVL.

The rearrangement links TRBV28 to TRBJ2-1; TRBD1 is a possible D gene (6 bases). Germline CDR1 and CDR2: MDHEN and SYDVKM. CDR3 length: 16 amino acids. V lost 5 bases and J 6 bases, leaving 20 bases between the germline ends. CDR3 DNA: TGTGCCAGCAGTCCTCGACAGGTTGTTTCGGCCAATGAGCAGTTCTTC. Residues: CASSPRQVVSANEQFF.

The V gene is TRBV28, the J gene TRBJ2-2; D is possibly TRBD2 (6 bases). V lost 4 bases to trimming and J lost 6 bases, with 18 bases between them. This CDR3 comprises 16 residues. Per the germline V gene, CDR1 is MDHEN and CDR2 is SYDVKM. In DNA form, the CDR3 reads TGTGCCAGCAGTTCCTATAACTTTGGAGGGCCCGGGGAGCTGTTTTTT. Its protein product is CASSSYNFGGPGELFF.

This chain connects TRBV27 to TRBJ1-5; D is ambiguous. V was pared by 6 bases and J by 1 base, with 19 bases between. The CDR3 totals 17 residues. Germline assignment: CDR1 MNHEY and CDR2 SMNVEV (reference sequence). The CDR3 DNA reads TGTGCCAGCAGCCCCTATCTCGAGTCATACAGCAATCAGCCCCAGCATTTT. Translated, it gives CASSPYLESYSNQPQHF.

The chain links TRBV6-5 to TRBJ2-7, with 8 bases matching TRBD2. Germline V CDR1 and CDR2: MNHEY, SVGAGI. The CDR3 extends over 15 amino acids. The V segment lost 3 bases and the J segment 1 base; nucleotides outside the gene matches: 5. The DNA of the CDR3 is TGTGCCAGCAGTTATAAGTCTAGCGGGTCCTACGAGCAGTACTTC. It is translated as CASSYKSSGSYEQYF.

The chain employs TRBV7-3 and TRBJ2-1; D remains unclear. CDR3 length: 14 amino acids. V lost 2 bases, J lost 7 bases, and 12 bases lay in between. Per germline, CDR1 SGHTA and CDR2 FQGTGA. This chain's CDR3 is CASSLFGGPNEQFF. The CDR3 DNA reads as TGTGCCAGCAGCTTATTTGGCGGCCCGAATGAGCAGTTCTTC.